This T cell receptor (beta chain) was obtained from a study of PD-L1 blockade in urothelial cancer (TCRdb year 2017). Notes on the research overall: All patients started therapy in about 2014 and received atezolizumab 1,200 mg intravenously every 3 weeks. Twenty-five of 29 patients were males with bladder-origin urothelial cancer, and about 65% of the roughly 29 reported a prior smoking history. An ECOG performance status of 0 or 1 was recorded for the patients, and 0 to 3 prior chemotherapy regimens had been received by the patients. Blood samples were analyzed 3 weeks after the start of treatment (second dose) and 6 weeks after the start of treatment. Blood samples gave a median of around 140,000 T cells and tens of thousands of unique TCRs, with a median clonality of approximately 0.08. The study, an exploratory multi-omic analysis, examined somatic, immune and clinical correlates of response to PD-L1 blockade with atezolizumab in urothelial cancer. Pretreatment tumor samples, along with matched peripheral blood serially collected before and after atezolizumab treatment, were subjected to TCR sequencing. Durable clinical benefit was defined as progression-free survival longer than 6 months, and TCR features were also tested against progression-free and overall survival. In the same patients, pretreatment tumors underwent whole exome sequencing and RNA sequencing in addition to TCR sequencing. Several patients achieved durable clinical benefit and roughly 20 did not. Pretreatment blood TCR-seq was available for 27 to 30 patients, at least one posttreatment blood collection was obtained for 25 or so patients, and tumor TCR-seq was available for 25 or so patients. On the study overall, not on this receptor specifically: A pretreatment peripheral blood TCR clonality below the median was linked to improved progression-free and overall survival. Because the sample size was small (n of about 30) and many exploratory analyses were performed, the results are intended to be hypothesis-generating. At 3 weeks after the start of treatment, tumor-associated TCR clones in peripheral blood had expanded more in patients with durable benefit (n ≈ 22, p = 0.022).

Its CDR3 holds 15 amino acids, cysteine through phenylalanine. Of all the DNA, just the CDR3 is kept, 45 bases in frame from base 1. Compared with germline, V lacks 3 bases and J lacks 4 bases; bases without a gene match: 5. Based on the germline V gene, the CDR1 and CDR2 sequences are MNHNS and SASEGT. Synthetic TCR analog templates were spiked into each PCR to estimate absolute template abundance from read counts. The immunoSEQ assay used bias-controlled V and J gene primers to amplify TCRbeta CDR3 regions from genomic DNA. Rearranged TCRbeta segments were sequenced at approximately 20X coverage. As for the original processing: Sequencing errors were corrected by clustering and CDR3s were annotated against IMGT to assign V, D and J genes. Out-of-frame and stop-codon sequences were excluded, and only productive TCRbeta rearrangements were used in downstream analyses. To compute clonality, Shannon entropy was normalized by the log of the number of unique productive sequences and then subtracted from one. Fisher's exact test with Benjamini-Hochberg correction, using a cutoff of adjusted p below 0.01, was how clones that differed between time points or between blood and tumor were identified. What TCRdb holds here is the immuneACCESS table cut down to in-frame rearrangements. Part of the clones is not present; checked against another copy, under half of the missing clones reflect an unresolved V gene, and the others are unexplained. Clone size and the V and J calls come from that table; the DNA yielded D and trimming. The sample records around 70,000 clones, roughly 90% of which are singletons. Under 6% of the sample is held by the ten biggest clonotypes.

This clone has just a few counts. Its antigen has not been determined. Nothing much larger sits one base from this clone, and base qualities are not available. In light of the paper, this sample's time point label describes: pretreatment peripheral blood. A total of around 30 patients with locally advanced or metastatic urothelial carcinoma, treated at Memorial Sloan Kettering on a trial protocol, made up the cohort. Peripheral blood mononuclear cells were collected pretreatment and during treatment, with between 1 and 8 total time points obtained per patient. The Qiagen DNeasy Blood extraction kit was used to purify genomic DNA from total PBMCs and tumor samples. Collected pretreatment and during treatment, PBMCs were isolated and stored as previously described.

This TCR derives from a man aged 65 to 85 with urothelial cancer. This specimen consisted of PBMCs, obtained around atezolizumab (anti-PD-L1) treatment. The V and J genes are TRBV6-1 and TRBJ1-4; 7 central bases correspond to TRBD1. The DNA reads TGTGCCAGCAGTGATGTACAGGGGATTAATGAAAAACTGTTTTTT. Its coded protein is CASSDVQGINEKLFF.